The text below deals with one T cell receptor (beta chain). This clonotype was counted a single time. Its target antigen remains unknown. A read error may be the cause here, since a much bigger clone is one base away. The conserved final phenylalanine or tryptophan is absent from the CDR3, which likely points to a read error. Sequences LNHDA (CDR1) and SQIVND (CDR2) are obtained from the germline V gene (reference sequence). The CDR3 adds up to 13 amino acids, both ends counted. This entry keeps only the CDR3 DNA: 39 bases, framed from base 1. The data are from a study of T cells generated in artificial thymic organoids (dated by TCRdb to the late 2010s). About the study as a whole: In some experiments, thymic T cells were further FACS-purified to deplete CD4 immature single positive or double positive precursors. TCR alpha and beta CDR3 repertoires of in vitro artificial thymic organoid-derived CD8 single positive T cells were compared with thymic and peripheral blood naive CD8 T cells. The repertoire sequencing data shown were described as representative of three independent experiments. The paper as a whole reports these results and caveats: Physiological TCR clonotype diversity, comparable to that of thymic and blood naive CD8 T cells, was observed in organoid-derived CD8 single positive T cells.

Primary CD8+ T cells were enriched with magnetic beads using the Miltenyi CD8+ T cell Isolation Kit. Before RNA extraction, CD3+TCRalphabeta+CD8 single positive T cells from both organoids and thymus were sorted by FACS. For each sample, total RNA was purified from approximately 40,000 to 200,000 sorted cells using the RNeasy Micro kit, and RNA quality was checked on an Agilent RNA 6000 Nano chip. Thymic fragments were dissected, disrupted by pipetting and passed through a 70 um strainer to release thymocytes. Separate semi-nested PCR amplifications were run for the TCRalpha and TCRbeta libraries, using Advantage 2 and reverse primers located in the TRAC or TRBC constant regions. First-strand cDNA synthesis used between roughly 3.5 and 500 ng of total RNA. TCR cDNA libraries were generated by 5'-RACE using the SMARTer PCR cDNA Synthesis kit, with a poly-dT primer employed for first-strand synthesis. Semi-nested constant-region reverse primers carried 5-nucleotide sample-specific barcodes, and products were cleaned with the Zymo DNA Clean and Concentrator-5 kit. Up to ten barcoded samples were pooled, ligated to Illumina adaptors and sequenced on an Illumina MiSeq as 2 x 150 bp paired-end reads. In the authors' own workflow: Demultiplexed reads were aligned with BLAT to a custom library of all human TRAV, TRAJ, TRBV, TRBD and TRBJ combinations from IMGT. The best BLAT hits were picked using pslCDnaFilter (-maxAligns=1, -ignoreIntrons), and custom Perl scripts were used to calculate clonotype frequencies. The raw public reads went through TCRdb reprocessing: fastp at Q25, MiXCR clone calling, in-frame beta chains kept. Rows matching on CDR3 protein sequence are summarized as one entry with the most common DNA and genes. The V and J calls were not made by the authors but by TCRdb's processing. The sample records around 8,500 distinct CDR3 sequences, about 17% of which are singletons. Clones ranked in the top ten supply 1.4% of the sample.

The chain joins TRBV19 to TRBJ1-5; the D segment could be TRBD1, given 6 matching bases. What was sequenced was naive CD8+ T cells from the thymus. This specimen's cell subset or site label, interpreted: CD3+TCRalphabeta+CD8SP T cells; for blood, CD45RO-CCR7+ naive CD8+ T cells. This receptor was identified in a human donor who gave cord blood stem cells for thymic organoid culture, a cardiac surgery patient who gave postnatal thymus, or a blood donor (not recorded which). The sequence in DNA is TGTGCCAGTAGGATAGACAGGAATCAGCCCCAGCATCTT. Its coded protein is CASRIDRNQPQHL.